Listed here are 26 T cell receptor beta chains from one sample, sequenced in a study of metastatic and nonmetastatic thyroid tumors. All patients reached thyroid surgery having received no treatment beforehand. TCRdb re-processed the PCR reads through MiXCR. The sample shows a few thousand clones, roughly a third of them seen only once. The source material was adjacent normal tissue. Every receptor here comes from a male donor with papillary thyroid cancer or a benign thyroid nodule (not recorded which). Some clones in this sample may be carry-over from other donors' samples.

This clone came up once. The chain has TRBV11-3 and TRBJ2-7; 10 nucleotides match TRBD2. Germline V gene sequence: CDR1 SGHNT, CDR2 YENEEA. With V trimmed by 2 bases and J by 2 bases, 0 bases remained unmatched. The CDR3 totals 14 residues. The CDR3 loop reads CASSLTSGAYEQYF. For the CDR3, the DNA is TGTGCCAGCAGCTTAACTAGCGGGGCCTACGAGCAGTACTTC.

The chain links TRBV20-1 to TRBJ2-7, with 14 nucleotides matching TRBD2. CDR1 and CDR2 from the germline V gene are DFQATT and SNEGSKA (reference sequence). This CDR3 is built from 19 residues. V was clipped by 5 bases and J by 5 bases; unmatched bases: 20. CDR3 in amino acids: CSAQQVDRTTSGRAHEQYF. CDR3 DNA: TGCAGTGCTCAACAAGTGGACAGGACGACTAGCGGGAGGGCCCACGAGCAGTACTTC.

By sample fraction, this clone is large. V is TRBV12-3 or TRBV12-4 and J is TRBJ1-1, with 11 nucleotides matching TRBD1. The V gene end was trimmed by 6 bases and the J gene end by 5 bases; junction bases not matched to a gene: 17. This CDR3 has 18 residues. CDR3 nucleotide sequence: TGTGCCAGCAGCCCTTCCACAATCGGGACAGGGGGAAAAACTGAAGCTTTCTTT. It translates to CASSPSTIGTGGKTEAFF.

This clone turned up a few times. V is TRBV6-1 and J is TRBJ1-3, with a tentative D call TRBD1 (5 bases). Germline CDR1 and CDR2: MNHNS and SASEGT. Trimming removed 6 bases from V and 2 bases from J, with 8 bases in between. The CDR3 covers 13 residues. The CDR3 DNA follows: TGTGCCAGCAGAAGGGGTACTGGAAACACCATATATTTT. Translating it yields CASRRGTGNTIYF.

This clone was observed a handful of times. V is TRBV12-3 or TRBV12-4 and J is TRBJ1-2, with D possibly matching TRBD1 (5 bases). The CDR3 is 13 amino acids. The V end was cut by 6 bases, the J end by 7 bases, with 15 bases between. DNA of the CDR3: TGTGCCAGCAGATACGGGGGTCCGTCTGGCTACACCTTC. It yields the protein CASRYGGPSGYTF.

This clone has only a few counts. The chain joins TRBV6-2 or TRBV6-3 to TRBJ1-4, with D uncertain. The V end lost 10 bases, the J end lost 0 bases, and 15 bases lay between the germline ends. CDR1 and CDR2 (germline): MNHEY, SVGEGT. This CDR3 is 15 amino acids long. The CDR3 bases are TGTGCCACCGCCAAAGAAGCTGCAACTAATGAAAAACTGTTTTTT. Amino acids: CATAKEAATNEKLFF.

This rearrangement joins TRBV6-1 to TRBJ1-5; D gene ambiguous. The ends were cut back, 6 bases at V and 0 bases at J, with 3 bases in the middle. The germline V gene encodes CDR1 MNHNS and CDR2 SASEGT. The CDR3 is 12 residues long. CDR3 sequence reads: CASSDSNQPQHF. The CDR3 DNA follows: TGTGCCAGCAGCGATAGCAATCAGCCCCAGCATTTT.

This clone was recorded only once. The chain carries TRBV11-2 and TRBJ2-7; 8 bases match TRBD2. The CDR3 is 14 amino acids. CDR1 is SGHAT, CDR2 FQNNGV, per germline. The J segment lost 2 bases and the V segment lost 5 bases, leaving 5 bases of the junction unmatched. CDR3 residues: CASSKEGLAYEQYF. The DNA of the CDR3 is TGTGCCAGCAGCAAAGAGGGACTAGCCTACGAGCAGTACTTC.

This chain joins TRBV6-1 and TRBJ1-6, with D possibly TRBD1 on 6 matching bases. Trimming left V 5 bases short and J 1 base short, with 12 bases between. Germline loops: CDR1 MNHNS, CDR2 SASEGT. This CDR3 contains 16 residues. The CDR3 region has the DNA TGTGCCAGCAGTTTCAGGGGAGGATCCTATAATTCACCCCTCCACTTT. It translates to CASSFRGGSYNSPLHF.

The gene calls are TRBV7-3 and TRBJ2-3; 9 bases map to TRBD2. The V segment lost 4 bases and the J segment 7 bases; nucleotides outside the gene matches: 9. The CDR3 is made up of 15 amino acids. Germline V gives CDR1 SGHTA, CDR2 FQGTGA. CDR3 DNA: TGTGCCAGCAGCTCCCACGTAGCGGGGGTCAATACGCAGTATTTT. Protein sequence: CASSSHVAGVNTQYF.

Judged by abundance, this clone is medium-sized (0.01 to 0.1%). The rearrangement joins TRBV7-2 to TRBJ2-3, with TRBD2 matching over 7 bases. This CDR3 is built from 17 residues. In germline, CDR1 is SGHTA, CDR2 FQGNSA. Unmatched junction bases numbered 11, after V lost 5 bases and J lost 0 bases. CDR3 residues: CASSPFPGAGSTDTQYF. The CDR3 DNA reads as TGTGCCAGCAGCCCCTTCCCGGGAGCGGGAAGCACAGATACGCAGTATTTT.

This chain uses TRBV2 with TRBJ1-2; unclear D gene. The CDR3 length is 13 residues. V gave up 2 bases and J gave up 4 bases, with 8 bases separating them. The germline gives CDR1 SNHLY, CDR2 FYNNEI. CDR3 bases: TGTGCCAGCAGTGAACGGCAAGTCTATGGCTACACCTTC. Its protein product is CASSERQVYGYTF.

This clone came up many times. A much larger clone sits a single nucleotide away, making a read error possible. The genes are TRBV7-9 and TRBJ2-7, with D unresolved. The CDR3 has 12 residues. V was trimmed by 10 bases and J by 0 bases, leaving 10 bases between them. The germline gives CDR1 SEHNR, CDR2 FQNEAQ (reference sequence). CDR3 sequence: CAISTGSYEQYF. The CDR3 DNA follows: TGTGCCATTAGCACCGGCTCCTACGAGCAGTACTTC.

This clone turned up a few times. The chain recombines TRBV3-1 with TRBJ2-7; D gene uncertain. Germline V gene sequence: CDR1 LGHDT, CDR2 YNNKEL (reference sequence). The CDR3 consists of 16 residues. The V and J ends lost 0 bases and 0 bases respectively, with 12 bases between them. CDR3 loop: CASSQDVALSSYEQYF. The CDR3, as DNA: TGTGCCAGCAGCCAAGATGTCGCATTAAGCTCCTACGAGCAGTACTTC.

This sequence joins TRBV6-5 and TRBJ2-1; either TRBD1 or TRBD2 may fit D (6 bases each). Germline V lookup: CDR1 MNHEY, CDR2 SVGAGI. CDR3 length: 14 residues. Trimming took 2 bases from V and 7 from J, leaving 12 bases between them. In nucleotides, the CDR3 is TGTGCCAGCAGTTACGGCCGAGGGGGGAATGAGCAGTTCTTC. It specifies CASSYGRGGNEQFF.

The sample holds a few counts of this clone. This CDR3 fails to terminate in the conserved phenylalanine or tryptophan, so it likely reflects a read error. The DNA is omitted, as the CDR3 cannot be located on it reliably, and the CDR3 follows TCRdb's listing. This sequence joins TRBV9 and TRBJ1-6. Germline V gene lookup returns CDR1 SGDLS and CDR2 YYNGEE. The CDR3 is 10 amino acids long, termini counted. Here the CDR3 reads CASSVGVSYS.

The chain carries TRBV6-2 or TRBV6-3 and TRBJ2-1; TRBD2 agrees at 9 bases. Germline V lookup: CDR1 MNHEY, CDR2 SVGEGT. V shed 0 bases, J shed 4 bases, and the junction held 7 bases outside the gene matches. The CDR3 totals 17 residues. The CDR3 is CASSYSSGSGSYNEQFF. The CDR3 DNA reads TGTGCCAGCAGTTACTCATCTGGTAGCGGGAGTTACAATGAGCAGTTCTTC.

The chain is built from TRBV6-1 and TRBJ1-6; no firm D call. CDR1 MNHNS and CDR2 SASEGT come from the germline V gene. This CDR3 spans 13 amino acids. The V end was cut by 3 bases, the J end by 11 bases, with 11 bases between. The CDR3 protein is CASSEVARTPLHF. The CDR3 DNA is TGTGCCAGCAGTGAGGTCGCCCGCACACCCCTCCACTTT.

This CDR3 reads CSATGHSGVSDNEQFF. Written as DNA, the CDR3 is TGCAGTGCTACTGGACATTCAGGGGTGTCCGACAATGAGCAGTTCTTC. The gene calls are TRBV20-1 and TRBJ2-1; possible D gene TRBD1, 6 bases. The CDR3 totals 16 residues. Germline lookup yields CDR1 DFQATT and CDR2 SNEGSKA (reference sequence). V lost 4 bases and J lost 5, with 21 bases in between.

This clone is judged large. The chain couples TRBV6-4 to TRBJ1-5; unclear D gene. Germline lookup yields CDR1 MRHNA and CDR2 SNTAGT. The CDR3 length is 13 residues. Between the trimmed V and J ends, which lost 5 bases and 5 bases, there was a span of 10 bases. CDR3 bases: TGTGCCAGCAGTAGGATGAGGGATCAGCCCCAGCATTTT. Amino acids: CASSRMRDQPQHF.

This clone was picked up a small number of times. The chain uses TRBV27 and TRBJ1-2; no definite D call. The CDR3 loop spans 13 amino acids. The germline V gene has CDR1 MNHEY and CDR2 SMNVEV (reference sequence). V was trimmed by 0 bases and J by 4 bases, leaving 6 bases between them. The CDR3 loop is CASSLSASYGYTF. DNA of the CDR3: TGTGCCAGCAGTTTATCAGCCAGCTATGGCTACACCTTC.

This chain joins TRBV5-6 and TRBJ2-7, with D unresolved. This CDR3 is built from 12 residues. Germline V CDR1 and CDR2: SGHDT, YYEEEE. V lost 2 bases to trimming and J lost 5 bases, with 8 bases between them. The CDR3 DNA reads TGTGCCAGCAGCTTAATCAGCGACGAGCAGTACTTC. Translation: CASSLISDEQYF.

This clone was recorded a few times. Different DNA sequences within this sample yield the same CDR3. V gene TRBV27 combines with J gene TRBJ2-7; TRBD2 matches at 9 bases. This CDR3 spans 15 amino acids. Per the germline V gene, CDR1 is MNHEY and CDR2 is SMNVEV (reference sequence). With 6 bases clipped from V and 3 bases from J, the junction kept 9 bases outside the gene matches. The CDR3 nucleotides read TGTGCCAGCAGCTATAGCGGGGGCCCGATCTACGAGCAGTACTTC. Translation gives CASSYSGGPIYEQYF.

The V and J genes are TRBV6-1 and TRBJ2-7; 11 bases fit TRBD1. Trimming removed 7 bases from V and 7 bases from J; junction bases left unmatched: 12. This CDR3 has 15 amino acids. CDR1 is MNHNS, CDR2 SASEGT, per germline. This CDR3 is CASNAKGQGGEEQYF. As DNA, the CDR3 is TGTGCCAGCAATGCCAAGGGACAGGGGGGGGAAGAGCAGTACTTC.

Details on this clone: Likely a read error: the CDR3 ends without its conserved phenylalanine or tryptophan. The limits of the CDR3 on the DNA are not certain, so only TCRdb's listed CDR3 is given. This chain's CDR3 is CASSLGSGTEPFL. This chain connects TRBV27 to TRBJ1-1. Germline V gene lookup returns CDR1 MNHEY and CDR2 SMNVEV (reference sequence). The CDR3 is 13 residues long, counting both termini.

This clone was seen more than once but under ten times. The CDR3 bases are TGTGCCAGCAGTTTAGGGCCTAGGGAGCAGTACTTC. This translates into CASSLGPREQYF. The chain links TRBV12-3 or TRBV12-4 to TRBJ2-7; D gene unclear. The CDR3 length is 12 residues. The V end lost 1 base, the J end lost 7 bases, and 8 bases lay between the germline ends.